These T cell receptor beta chains were read from a single sample in a study of technical replicates of blood from several donors. The protocol was immunoSEQ multiplex PCR, while the TCRdb copy is restricted to in-frame clones and leaves out a portion. The sample lists some 80,000 clones, nearly 98% seen once, with roughly 0.17% in the top ten. Sequencing was carried out using T cells isolated from PBMCs. These receptors all stem from a human donor in good health. Both conserved end residues are part of each CDR3. The D gene is left open where the match is weak. Clone size, where shown, is once, few, many, or a class for clones that have expanded.

CDR3aa,CDR3nt,j_gene,v_gene,abundance,d_gene
CASSVGGGGGYTF,TGTGCCAGCAGCGTAGGCGGGGGGGGCGGCTACACCTTC,TRBJ1-2,TRBV9,NA,NA
CASSSGGQGRNTEAFF,TGTGCCAGCAGCTCCGGAGGACAGGGTAGAAACACTGAAGCTTTCTTT,TRBJ1-1,TRBV5-4,NA,TRBD1
CASSMRPGNTIYF,TGTGCCAGTAGTATGCGGCCGGGAAACACCATATATTTT,TRBJ1-3,TRBV19,NA,NA
CASRALQDAWTEAFF,TGTGCCAGCAGAGCTCTACAGGACGCGTGGACTGAAGCTTTCTTT,TRBJ1-1,TRBV6-6,NA,NA
CASSLDSNEQFF,TGTGCCAGCAGCCTAGACTCTAATGAGCAGTTCTTC,TRBJ2-1,TRBV7-9,NA,NA
CASSLSGDYEQYF,TGCGCCAGCAGCTTGAGCGGGGACTACGAGCAGTACTTC,TRBJ2-7,TRBV5-1,NA,TRBD2
CASRAGDVGQPQHF,TGTGCCAGCAGAGCAGGGGATGTGGGTCAGCCCCAGCATTTT,TRBJ1-5,TRBV27,NA,NA
CASSSVTGELFF,TGTGCCAGCAGCTCCGTCACCGGGGAGCTGTTTTTT,TRBJ2-2,TRBV5-6,once,NA
CASSPQNTEAFF,TGTGCCAGCAGCCCACAGAACACTGAAGCTTTCTTT,TRBJ1-1,TRBV5-6,NA,NA
CASSPAGDQETQYF,TGCGCCAGCAGCCCGGCGGGGGACCAAGAGACCCAGTACTTC,TRBJ2-5,TRBV5-1,NA,TRBD2
CASSGSLAGVDEQYF,TGCGCCAGCAGTGGCAGCCTAGCGGGAGTTGACGAGCAGTACTTC,TRBJ2-7,TRBV10-1,NA,TRBD2
CASSLTGKADYGYTF,TGTGCCAGCAGCTTAACAGGGAAGGCCGACTATGGCTACACCTTC,TRBJ1-2,TRBV7-6,NA,NA
CASTVGVGQAYEQYF,TGTGCCAGCACCGTAGGGGTAGGACAGGCCTACGAGCAGTACTTC,TRBJ2-7,TRBV6-5,NA,TRBD1
CASSLDPRLTAGPQETQYF,TGTGCCAGCAGCTTGGACCCTCGCTTGACAGCGGGGCCCCAAGAGACCCAGTACTTC,TRBJ2-5,TRBV5-6,NA,TRBD2
CATGGYTDTQYF,TGTGCCACGGGGGGGTACACAGATACGCAGTATTTT,TRBJ2-3,TRBV19,NA,TRBD2
CASSLDTGGYTF,TGTGCCAGCAGCTTGGATACAGGTGGCTACACCTTC,TRBJ1-2,TRBV5-6,NA,NA
CASSHQTSGNTIYF,TGCGCCAGCAGCCACCAGACATCAGGAAACACCATATATTTT,TRBJ1-3,TRBV4-1,NA,NA
CASSIGTSGLGEQFF,TGTGCCAGTAGTATCGGGACTAGCGGGCTCGGTGAGCAGTTCTTC,TRBJ2-1,TRBV19,NA,TRBD2
CASSHGQERPQYF,TGCGCCAGCAGCCACGGACAAGAACGCCCGCAGTATTTT,TRBJ2-3,TRBV4-1,NA,NA
CASSSWLAGETGELFF,TGCGCCAGCAGTTCGTGGCTAGCGGGAGAGACCGGGGAGCTGTTTTTT,TRBJ2-2,TRBV10-2,NA,TRBD2
CASSPLEGQGYSYEQYF,TGCGCCAGCAGCCCACTGGAGGGACAGGGATACTCCTACGAGCAGTACTTC,TRBJ2-7,TRBV4-1,NA,TRBD1
CASSESGGWGQETQYF,TGCGCCAGCAGCGAGTCAGGGGGCTGGGGCCAAGAGACCCAGTACTTC,TRBJ2-5,TRBV5-1,NA,TRBD1
CASSLWPTGENTEAFF,TGTGCCAGCAGCTTATGGCCGACAGGGGAGAACACTGAAGCTTTCTTT,TRBJ1-1,TRBV7-8,NA,TRBD1
CASSLNEGGPRDTQYF,TGCGCCAGCAGCTTGAATGAGGGAGGGCCTCGAGATACGCAGTATTTT,TRBJ2-3,TRBV5-1,NA,TRBD2
CAISESRRGLQFMNTEAFF,TGTGCCATCAGTGAGTCAAGGAGAGGGTTACAGTTCATGAACACTGAAGCTTTCTTT,TRBJ1-1,TRBV10-3,NA,NA
CASSQDGGYGYTF,TGTGCCAGCAGCCAAGATGGAGGCTATGGCTACACCTTC,TRBJ1-2,TRBV14,NA,NA
CAWSRGQGISYEQYF,TGTGCCTGGAGTAGGGGACAGGGGATATCCTACGAGCAGTACTTC,TRBJ2-7,TRBV30,NA,TRBD1
CASRSRSYADGYTF,TGTGCCAGCAGGTCCCGGTCGTACGCGGATGGCTACACCTTC,TRBJ1-2,TRBV6-5,NA,NA
CASSFPVQKSGRARVEQYF,TGTGCCAGCAGTTTTCCCGTCCAAAAGAGCGGGAGGGCCAGGGTCGAGCAGTACTTC,TRBJ2-7,TRBV28,NA,TRBD2
CASSWGHEQYF,TGTGCCAGCAGCTGGGGGCACGAGCAGTACTTC,TRBJ2-7,TRBV5-5,NA,NA
CASSERASGGYEQYF,TGTGCCAGCAGTGAAAGGGCTAGCGGGGGCTACGAGCAGTACTTC,TRBJ2-7,TRBV2,NA,TRBD2
CSVTAWRGVEETQYF,TGCAGCGTTACAGCCTGGCGGGGCGTAGAAGAGACCCAGTACTTC,TRBJ2-5,TRBV29-1,NA,NA
CASSDYGTGKWGYEQYF,TGTGCCAGCAGTGACTACGGGACAGGGAAATGGGGCTACGAGCAGTACTTC,TRBJ2-7,TRBV28,NA,TRBD1
CAISDPGTGLTEAFF,TGTGCCATCAGTGATCCCGGGACAGGGCTGACTGAAGCTTTCTTT,TRBJ1-1,TRBV10-3,once,TRBD1
CASKTWQGYEQYF,TGTGCCAGCAAGACGTGGCAGGGCTACGAGCAGTACTTC,TRBJ2-7,TRBV6-1,NA,NA
CASARTGIYGYTF,TGTGCCAGCGCTCGGACAGGGATCTATGGCTACACCTTC,TRBJ1-2,TRBV28,once,TRBD1
CASSLAGGGDGTDTQYF,TGTGCCAGCAGCTTAGCCGGCGGGGGGGATGGCACAGATACGCAGTATTTT,TRBJ2-3,TRBV11-2,NA,TRBD2
CASSRMTGGNTEAFF,TGCGCCAGCAGCCGAATGACAGGTGGGAACACTGAAGCTTTCTTT,TRBJ1-1,TRBV5-1,NA,NA
CASRSTTGTEAFF,TGTGCCAGTAGATCGACAACCGGCACTGAAGCTTTCTTT,TRBJ1-1,TRBV19,NA,NA
CASSEAFGVGNYEQYF,TGTGCCAGCAGTGAAGCCTTCGGAGTCGGGAACTACGAGCAGTACTTC,TRBJ2-7,TRBV2,NA,NA
CASSLAGTQAEAFF,TGTGCCAGCAGCTTAGCAGGGACACAGGCTGAAGCTTTCTTT,TRBJ1-1,TRBV7-9,once,NA
CASSLMGAEKLFF,TGTGCCAGCAGCCTTATGGGGGCTGAAAAACTGTTTTTT,TRBJ1-4,TRBV27,NA,NA
CASSQEGIGPSGGNTQYF,TGTGCCAGCAGCCAAGAAGGGATCGGGCCTAGCGGGGGAAATACGCAGTATTTT,TRBJ2-3,TRBV4-2,NA,TRBD2
CASSPVAGITDTQYF,TGTGCCAGCAGTCCTGTAGCGGGTATCACAGATACGCAGTATTTT,TRBJ2-3,TRBV7-2,NA,TRBD2
CATTHDEQFF,TGTGCCACCACTCACGATGAGCAGTTCTTC,TRBJ2-1,TRBV6-1,NA,NA
CSVVRGAYEQYF,TGCAGCGTCGTTCGGGGGGCCTACGAGCAGTACTTC,TRBJ2-7,TRBV29-1,NA,TRBD2
CASSLQGLRSKYEQYF,TGTGCCAGCAGCCTCCAGGGGTTGAGATCGAAATACGAGCAGTACTTC,TRBJ2-7,TRBV5-4,NA,NA
CASSSGDRGARTGELFF,TGCGCCAGCAGTTCGGGGGACCGGGGGGCAAGAACCGGGGAGCTGTTTTTT,TRBJ2-2,TRBV5-1,NA,NA
CASHPTGTYGYTF,TGTGCCAGTCACCCAACAGGGACCTATGGCTACACCTTC,TRBJ1-2,TRBV19,NA,NA
CASSQSGLGEGPSSYEQYF,TGTGCCAGCAGCCAGAGCGGGCTCGGTGAGGGCCCAAGCTCCTACGAGCAGTACTTC,TRBJ2-7,TRBV7-9,NA,NA
CASRPGGGDAYEQYF,TGTGCCAGCAGGCCAGGGGGCGGGGACGCCTACGAGCAGTACTTC,TRBJ2-7,TRBV7-9,NA,TRBD1
CSGTGAGYGYTF,TGCAGCGGAACAGGGGCGGGCTATGGCTACACCTTC,TRBJ1-2,TRBV29-1,NA,TRBD1
CASSMGGQGHDAEAFF,TGTGCCAGTAGTATGGGGGGACAGGGTCATGACGCTGAAGCTTTCTTT,TRBJ1-1,TRBV19,once,TRBD1
CASLAVAGELFF,TGTGCCAGCCTAGCGGTGGCCGGGGAGCTGTTTTTT,TRBJ2-2,TRBV28,NA,TRBD2
CASIPGLSAGEGTQYF,TGTGCCAGCATTCCTGGGCTTAGCGCCGGGGAAGGGACGCAGTATTTT,TRBJ2-3,TRBV6-6,NA,NA
CASSISRTGRSINEQFF,TGTGCCAGCAGCATATCCCGGACAGGGCGTTCAATCAATGAGCAGTTCTTC,TRBJ2-1,TRBV5-4,NA,TRBD1
CASSYKQGFEYGYTF,TGTGCCAGCAGCTATAAACAGGGGTTTGAATATGGCTACACCTTC,TRBJ1-2,TRBV7-9,NA,TRBD1